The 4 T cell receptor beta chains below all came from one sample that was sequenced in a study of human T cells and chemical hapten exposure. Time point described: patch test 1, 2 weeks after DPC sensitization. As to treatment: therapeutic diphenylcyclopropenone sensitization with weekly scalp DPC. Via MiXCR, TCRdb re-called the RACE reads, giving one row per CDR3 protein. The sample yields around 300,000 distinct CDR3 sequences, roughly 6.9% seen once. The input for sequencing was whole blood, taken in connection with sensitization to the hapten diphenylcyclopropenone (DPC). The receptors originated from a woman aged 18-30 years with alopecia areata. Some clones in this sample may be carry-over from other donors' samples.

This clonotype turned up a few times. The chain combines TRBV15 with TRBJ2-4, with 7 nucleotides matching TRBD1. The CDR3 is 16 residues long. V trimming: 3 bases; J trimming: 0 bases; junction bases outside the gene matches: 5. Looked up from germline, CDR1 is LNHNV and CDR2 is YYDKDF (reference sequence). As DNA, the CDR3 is TGTGCCACCAGCAGTATGGGACAGACAGCCAAAAACATTCAGTACTTC. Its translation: CATSSMGQTAKNIQYF.

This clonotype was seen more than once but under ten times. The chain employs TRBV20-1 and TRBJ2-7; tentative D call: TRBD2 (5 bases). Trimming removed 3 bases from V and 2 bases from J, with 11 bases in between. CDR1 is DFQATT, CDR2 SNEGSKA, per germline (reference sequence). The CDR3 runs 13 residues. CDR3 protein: CSASPRTAYEQYF. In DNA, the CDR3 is TGCAGTGCTAGTCCCCGGACTGCCTACGAGCAGTACTTC.

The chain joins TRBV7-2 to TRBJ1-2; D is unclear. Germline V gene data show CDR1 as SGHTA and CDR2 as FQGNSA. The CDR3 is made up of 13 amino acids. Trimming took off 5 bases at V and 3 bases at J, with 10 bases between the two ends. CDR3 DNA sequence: TGTGCCAGCAGCGTCCAGGTTGACTATGGCTACACCTTC. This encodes CASSVQVDYGYTF.

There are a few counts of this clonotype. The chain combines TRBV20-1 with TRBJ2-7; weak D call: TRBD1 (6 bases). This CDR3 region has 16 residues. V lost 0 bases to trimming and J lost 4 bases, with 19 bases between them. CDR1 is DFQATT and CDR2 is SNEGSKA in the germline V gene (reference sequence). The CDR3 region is CSARDSYTGKRYEQYF. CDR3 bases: TGCAGTGCTAGAGATTCTTACACAGGGAAGCGGTACGAGCAGTACTTC.